These T cell receptor beta chains were read from a single sample in a study of blood T cells in healthy people across ages. From the 5' RACE reads, TCRdb called clonotypes with MiXCR, one entry per CDR3 protein. The table shows about 1.8 million distinct CDR3 sequences, with around half occurring only once. The specimen was blood. These receptors were taken from a woman in her 40s in good health. The CDR3 runs from the conserved cysteine through the conserved F or W. The D gene is left open where the match is weak. A clone size is listed for some rows: how often the clone was seen (once, few, many), or a class if it is expanded.

v_gene: TRBV2; abundance: NA; j_gene: TRBJ2-1; d_gene: TRBD2; CDR3aa: CAISPMAGVLFF; CDR3nt: TGTGCCATCAGCCCTATGGCGGGGGTGTTGTTCTTC
v_gene: TRBV6-2/TRBV6-3; abundance: many; j_gene: TRBJ2-1; d_gene: TRBD2; CDR3aa: CASRGLAVSNEQFF; CDR3nt: TGTGCCAGCAGGGGACTAGCGGTTTCCAATGAGCAGTTCTTC
v_gene: TRBV6-5; abundance: NA; j_gene: TRBJ2-7; d_gene: NA; CDR3aa: CASSYSLGQGRSYEQYF; CDR3nt: TGTGCCAGCAGTTACTCGTTGGGGCAGGGACGGTCCTACGAGCAGTACTTC
v_gene: TRBV27; abundance: few; j_gene: TRBJ1-2; d_gene: NA; CDR3aa: CASSWNGEAYGYTF; CDR3nt: TGTGCCAGCAGTTGGAATGGAGAGGCCTATGGCTACACCTTC
v_gene: TRBV20-1; abundance: NA; j_gene: TRBJ2-3; d_gene: NA; CDR3aa: CSASRSSTDTQYF; CDR3nt: TGCAGTGCTAGTCGGTCTAGCACAGATACGCAGTATTTT
v_gene: TRBV7-2; abundance: NA; j_gene: TRBJ2-5; d_gene: TRBD1; CDR3aa: CASSLEGGPKGETQYF; CDR3nt: TGTGCCAGCAGCTTAGAAGGGGGCCCAAAGGGAGAGACCCAGTACTTC
v_gene: TRBV20-1; abundance: few; j_gene: TRBJ2-7; d_gene: NA; CDR3aa: CSASHGTKYEQYF; CDR3nt: TGCAGTGCTAGTCACGGGACAAAATACGAGCAGTACTTC
v_gene: TRBV7-2; abundance: few; j_gene: TRBJ2-5; d_gene: TRBD2; CDR3aa: CASSKHWGGWETQYF; CDR3nt: TGTGCCAGCAGCAAACACTGGGGGGGTTGGGAGACCCAGTACTTC
v_gene: TRBV27; abundance: NA; j_gene: TRBJ2-7; d_gene: TRBD1; CDR3aa: CASSLRGTGLLTGEQYF; CDR3nt: TGTGCCAGCAGTCTCCGTGGGACAGGGCTTCTAACGGGCGAGCAGTACTTC
v_gene: TRBV27; abundance: NA; j_gene: TRBJ2-1; d_gene: NA; CDR3aa: CASSLGSPAEQFF; CDR3nt: TGTGCCAGCAGTTTGGGGAGCCCCGCCGAGCAGTTCTTC
v_gene: TRBV9; abundance: once; j_gene: TRBJ2-5; d_gene: TRBD2; CDR3aa: CASSDRTSGVETQYF; CDR3nt: TGTGCCAGCAGCGACCGGACTAGCGGCGTCGAGACCCAGTACTTC
v_gene: TRBV7-6; abundance: NA; j_gene: TRBJ2-7; d_gene: NA; CDR3aa: CASSFEGRYSHEQYF; CDR3nt: TGTGCCAGCAGCTTTGAAGGACGCTATAGCCACGAGCAGTACTTC
v_gene: TRBV7-6; abundance: many; j_gene: TRBJ2-1; d_gene: NA; CDR3aa: CASSLGSGSSYNEQFF; CDR3nt: TGTGCCAGCAGCTTAGGTAGCGGAAGCTCCTACAATGAGCAGTTCTTC
v_gene: TRBV14; abundance: NA; j_gene: TRBJ2-7; d_gene: NA; CDR3aa: CASSHLDPTGSYEQYF; CDR3nt: TGTGCCAGCAGCCATCTGGACCCGACAGGCTCCTACGAGCAGTACTTC
v_gene: TRBV6-5; abundance: few; j_gene: TRBJ2-3; d_gene: TRBD2; CDR3aa: CASKAGGLPSTDTQYF; CDR3nt: TGTGCCAGCAAAGCGGGGGGCCTCCCCAGCACGGATACGCAGTATTTT
v_gene: TRBV5-6; abundance: few; j_gene: TRBJ2-6; d_gene: NA; CDR3aa: CASSRLTGPPGANVLTF; CDR3nt: TGTGCCAGCAGTCGTTTGACAGGTCCCCCGGGGGCCAACGTCCTGACTTTC
v_gene: TRBV5-1; abundance: NA; j_gene: TRBJ1-2; d_gene: NA; CDR3aa: CASSLVSGADGYTF; CDR3nt: TGCGCCAGCAGCTTGGTGTCAGGCGCGGATGGCTACACCTTC
v_gene: TRBV12-3/TRBV12-4; abundance: NA; j_gene: TRBJ1-5; d_gene: TRBD1; CDR3aa: CASSPWGQGGQPQHF; CDR3nt: TGTGCCAGCAGCCCCTGGGGACAGGGAGGTCAGCCCCAGCATTTT
v_gene: TRBV27; abundance: NA; j_gene: TRBJ2-1; d_gene: TRBD1; CDR3aa: CASSLVIGTGSYNEQFF; CDR3nt: TGTGCCAGCAGTTTGGTAATAGGGACAGGTTCCTACAATGAGCAGTTCTTC
v_gene: TRBV20-1; abundance: NA; j_gene: TRBJ2-5; d_gene: TRBD2; CDR3aa: CSAFRQAGGLQETQYF; CDR3nt: TGCAGTGCTTTCCGCCAAGCGGGGGGCCTCCAAGAGACCCAGTACTTC
v_gene: TRBV29-1; abundance: few; j_gene: TRBJ1-1; d_gene: NA; CDR3aa: CSVVGGGAEAFF; CDR3nt: TGCAGCGTTGTGGGGGGTGGCGCTGAAGCTTTCTTT
v_gene: TRBV4-2; abundance: few; j_gene: TRBJ2-7; d_gene: NA; CDR3aa: CASSTDLSFDVGEQYF; CDR3nt: TGTGCCAGCAGCACCGACCTGTCCTTCGACGTTGGAGAGCAGTACTTC
v_gene: TRBV7-9; abundance: few; j_gene: TRBJ2-3; d_gene: TRBD2; CDR3aa: CASSLGSSGGLTDTQYF; CDR3nt: TGTGCCAGCAGCTTAGGGTCCAGCGGGGGGCTCACAGATACGCAGTATTTT
v_gene: TRBV20-1; abundance: NA; j_gene: TRBJ2-6; d_gene: NA; CDR3aa: CSAPLHSGANVLTF; CDR3nt: TGCAGTGCTCCACTACACTCTGGGGCCAACGTCCTGACTTTC
v_gene: TRBV13; abundance: few; j_gene: TRBJ1-4; d_gene: NA; CDR3aa: CASSYRRAEKLFF; CDR3nt: TGTGCCAGCAGCTACAGACGGGCAGAAAAACTGTTTTTT
v_gene: TRBV10-3; abundance: NA; j_gene: TRBJ1-4; d_gene: NA; CDR3aa: CAISDTGVKLFF; CDR3nt: TGTGCCATCAGTGATACAGGAGTAAAACTGTTTTTT
v_gene: TRBV4-2; abundance: NA; j_gene: TRBJ2-4; d_gene: TRBD1; CDR3aa: CASSPGQGARVDIQYF; CDR3nt: TGTGCCAGCAGCCCGGGACAGGGGGCGAGGGTTGACATTCAGTACTTC
v_gene: TRBV5-1; abundance: NA; j_gene: TRBJ2-2; d_gene: TRBD2; CDR3aa: CASSLPVAGGGTGELFF; CDR3nt: TGCGCCAGCAGCTTACCAGTAGCGGGAGGAGGCACCGGGGAGCTGTTTTTT
v_gene: TRBV2; abundance: few; j_gene: TRBJ2-7; d_gene: NA; CDR3aa: CASMAGRTYEQYF; CDR3nt: TGTGCCAGCATGGCGGGGAGAACCTACGAGCAGTACTTC
v_gene: TRBV28; abundance: few; j_gene: TRBJ2-5; d_gene: NA; CDR3aa: CASSHQLRETQYF; CDR3nt: TGTGCCAGCAGTCACCAACTAAGGGAGACCCAGTACTTC
v_gene: TRBV6-2/TRBV6-3; abundance: NA; j_gene: TRBJ2-3; d_gene: NA; CDR3aa: CASRTDRPTQYF; CDR3nt: TGTGCCAGCAGGACAGACAGACCCACGCAGTATTTT
v_gene: TRBV11-2; abundance: few; j_gene: TRBJ2-5; d_gene: NA; CDR3aa: CASRVPWGPRRETQYF; CDR3nt: TGTGCCAGCAGAGTACCCTGGGGCCCCAGGCGAGAGACCCAGTACTTC